A selection of T cell receptor beta chains follows, all from one sample in a study of identical twins. TCRdb re-analysed the 5' RACE reads in MiXCR, keeping a single row per CDR3 protein. The profile shows over 250,000 distinct CDR3 sequences, just under 9.5% of them singletons. The same specimen was also included in a second study, on yellow fever vaccine responses in identical twins.

The specimen sequenced was CD8+ T cells sorted from blood. The origin of the receptors is a woman aged 18-35 years in good health. The CDR3 runs from the conserved cysteine through the conserved F or W. D genes are given only for firm matches. The size of a clone is reported for some rows only, either as once, few or many, or as a class for expanded clones.

J gene | clone size | V gene | D gene | CDR3 protein | CDR3 DNA
TRBJ2-3 | . | TRBV29-1 | TRBD1 | CSVRPGQGAFTDTQYF | TGCAGCGTCCGCCCGGGACAGGGGGCTTTCACAGATACGCAGTATTTT
TRBJ2-1 | many | TRBV12-3/TRBV12-4 | . | CASSRAIGYNEQFF | TGTGCCAGCAGTCGGGCCATTGGCTACAATGAGCAGTTCTTC
TRBJ2-1 | . | TRBV5-1 | . | CASSLDGGYNNEQFF | TGCGCCAGCAGCTTGGACGGTGGGTATAACAATGAGCAGTTCTTC
TRBJ1-2 | few | TRBV24-1 | . | CATSVDGFAYTF | TGTGCCACCAGTGTCGACGGGTTCGCCTACACCTTC
TRBJ2-7 | . | TRBV12-3/TRBV12-4 | . | CASSLQVPLDEQYF | TGTGCCAGCAGTCTCCAGGTACCGCTGGACGAGCAGTACTTC
TRBJ1-5 | . | TRBV28 | . | CASSLIRRLNQPQHF | TGTGCCAGCAGTTTAATCCGCCGGCTCAATCAGCCCCAGCATTTT
TRBJ1-4 | many | TRBV6-1 | TRBD1 | CASSTGTGSEKLFF | TGTGCCAGCAGTACCGGGACAGGGTCTGAAAAACTGTTTTTT
TRBJ2-7 | few | TRBV11-2 | . | CASSGGSGFSSYEQYF | TGTGCCAGCAGTGGGGGGTCGGGATTTAGCTCCTACGAGCAGTACTTC
TRBJ2-1 | many | TRBV7-3 | TRBD1 | CASSEVGGGEQFF | TGTGCCAGCAGCGAGGTAGGGGGCGGTGAGCAGTTCTTC
TRBJ2-2 | few | TRBV9 | TRBD2 | CASSVAREGSNTGELFF | TGTGCCAGCAGCGTAGCCCGGGAGGGGTCGAACACCGGGGAGCTGTTTTTT
TRBJ2-1 | few | TRBV24-1 | . | CATSDRKKTGNEQFF | TGTGCCACCAGTGACCGCAAAAAAACAGGGAATGAGCAGTTCTTC
TRBJ2-1 | many | TRBV25-1 | . | CASSVLYTRFPNEQFF | TGTGCCAGCAGTGTCTTGTACACTCGATTCCCCAATGAGCAGTTCTTC
TRBJ2-1 | once | TRBV20-1 | TRBD2 | CSARGTSGASYNEQFF | TGCAGTGCTAGGGGTACTAGCGGGGCCTCCTACAATGAGCAGTTCTTC
TRBJ2-1 | many | TRBV12-3/TRBV12-4 | TRBD2 | CASRRGGTINNEQFF | TGTGCCAGCAGGCGGGGGGGGACTATTAACAATGAGCAGTTCTTC
TRBJ1-6 | . | TRBV6-2/TRBV6-3 | TRBD1 | CASSYVSGTGPSPLHF | TGTGCCAGCAGTTACGTGTCCGGGACAGGACCTTCACCCCTCCACTTT
TRBJ2-7 | . | TRBV4-1 | TRBD2 | CASSQDSPSGGLYEQYF | TGCGCCAGCAGCCAAGATAGTCCTAGCGGGGGGTTGTACGAGCAGTACTTC
TRBJ2-2 | few | TRBV12-3/TRBV12-4 | . | CASSRTGTSFGELFF | TGTGCCAGCAGCCGAACCGGGACCTCCTTCGGGGAGCTGTTTTTT
TRBJ2-4 | many | TRBV24-1 | . | CATSDPQTDAKNIQYF | TGTGCCACCAGTGATCCCCAGACGGACGCCAAAAACATTCAGTACTTC
TRBJ1-1 | . | TRBV20-1 | . | CSANPLHGGTEAFF | TGCAGTGCTAACCCCTTACACGGCGGGACTGAAGCTTTCTTT
TRBJ2-7 | many | TRBV27 | TRBD1 | CAVTVTGVVYEQYF | TGTGCCGTGACCGTGACAGGGGTAGTCTACGAGCAGTACTTC
TRBJ2-1 | few | TRBV7-6 | . | CASSLALAPYEQFF | TGTGCCAGCAGCTTGGCTCTAGCGCCCTATGAGCAGTTCTTC
TRBJ2-2 | few | TRBV7-9 | . | CASRQDSTGELFF | TGTGCCAGCCGGCAGGACAGCACCGGGGAGCTGTTTTTT
TRBJ2-1 | . | TRBV19 | TRBD2 | CASSIPSGPPGYNEQFF | TGTGCCAGTAGTATACCTAGCGGACCCCCCGGCTACAATGAGCAGTTCTTC
TRBJ2-5 | once | TRBV4-1 | TRBD2 | CASSQGPSGSETQYF | TGCGCCAGCAGCCAAGGTCCTAGCGGGAGCGAGACCCAGTACTTC
TRBJ2-7 | . | TRBV29-1 | . | CSVETRDSYEQYF | TGCAGCGTTGAAACGCGGGACTCCTACGAGCAGTACTTC
TRBJ2-2 | . | TRBV20-1 | TRBD2 | CSAKPLAGGPWTGELFF | TGCAGTGCGAAGCCCCTAGCGGGGGGGCCTTGGACCGGGGAGCTGTTTTTT
TRBJ2-3 | . | TRBV7-6 | TRBD1 | CASSLGPAGTGGRDTQYF | TGTGCCAGCAGCTTAGGGCCTGCAGGGACAGGGGGGAGAGATACGCAGTATTTT
TRBJ2-3 | many | TRBV12-3/TRBV12-4 | . | CASRGTDTQYF | TGTGCCAGCCGCGGGACAGATACGCAGTATTTT
TRBJ2-7 | few | TRBV12-3/TRBV12-4 | TRBD2 | CASRPPSAGGVQYF | TGTGCCAGCCGGCCCCCCTCTGCGGGGGGGGTGCAGTACTTC
TRBJ2-2 | many | TRBV5-6 | TRBD1 | CASSHIRTGGPSRRTGELFF | TGTGCCAGCAGCCATATAAGGACAGGGGGGCCGTCCCGGCGGACCGGGGAGCTGTTTTTT
TRBJ2-5 | few | TRBV7-2 | TRBD2 | CASSLASSGGPLQETQYF | TGTGCCAGCAGCTTAGCTTCTAGCGGGGGGCCATTACAAGAGACCCAGTACTTC
TRBJ2-7 | . | TRBV9 | TRBD1 | CASSGTGAQFYEQYF | TGTGCCAGCAGCGGCACAGGGGCCCAATTCTACGAGCAGTACTTC
TRBJ2-7 | few | TRBV7-9 | . | CASSWGTQYEQYF | TGTGCCAGCAGCTGGGGCACGCAATACGAGCAGTACTTC
TRBJ1-4 | many | TRBV7-9 | . | CASSPPMENNEKLFF | TGTGCCAGCAGCCCCCCTATGGAGAATAATGAAAAACTGTTTTTT
TRBJ1-1 | few | TRBV14 | . | CASSQDVGLGTEAFF | TGTGCCAGCAGCCAAGATGTGGGTCTCGGCACTGAAGCTTTCTTT
TRBJ2-7 | many | TRBV7-8 | . | CASSLALGGYEQYF | TGTGCCAGCAGCTTAGCCCTGGGCGGCTACGAGCAGTACTTC
TRBJ2-2 | few | TRBV28 | . | CASSEQGGGELFF | TGTGCCAGCAGTGAACAGGGAGGCGGGGAGCTGTTTTTT
TRBJ2-7 | many | TRBV6-5 | . | CASSYRQAYEQYF | TGTGCCAGCAGTTACCGGCAGGCCTACGAGCAGTACTTC
TRBJ2-5 | few | TRBV10-1 | . | CASSESEGGQETQYF | TGCGCCAGCAGTGAGTCGGAGGGGGGACAAGAGACCCAGTACTTC
TRBJ2-5 | . | TRBV4-1 | TRBD2 | CASSLLVTSRFQETQYF | TGCGCCAGCAGCCTACTTGTGACTAGCAGATTCCAAGAGACCCAGTACTTC
TRBJ2-1 | . | TRBV4-2 | TRBD2 | CASSQEAGGGYNEQFF | TGTGCCAGCAGCCAAGAGGCCGGGGGGGGATACAATGAGCAGTTCTTC
TRBJ2-3 | few | TRBV6-6 | . | CASNEGDTQYF | TGTGCCAGCAATGAGGGAGATACGCAGTATTTT
TRBJ2-7 | few | TRBV15 | TRBD1 | CATSRSRGSSYEQYF | TGTGCCACCAGCAGATCCAGGGGGAGCTCCTACGAGCAGTACTTC
TRBJ1-1 | many | TRBV7-9 | . | CASSGSGTVEGGTEAFF | TGTGCCAGCAGCGGAAGCGGGACTGTTGAGGGAGGCACTGAAGCTTTCTTT
TRBJ2-1 | few | TRBV2 | . | CASSEGTDSYNEQFF | TGTGCCAGCAGTGAAGGAACAGACTCCTACAATGAGCAGTTCTTC
TRBJ2-3 | many | TRBV3-1 | . | CASSQYQRRTDTQYF | TGTGCCAGCAGCCAATACCAACGACGCACAGATACGCAGTATTTT
TRBJ1-1 | . | TRBV10-3 | . | CAISENRAERPEAFF | TGTGCCATCAGTGAGAATCGAGCTGAGAGGCCTGAAGCTTTCTTT
TRBJ2-7 | . | TRBV29-1 | TRBD2 | CSVETSGVYEQYF | TGCAGCGTTGAGACTAGCGGGGTATACGAGCAGTACTTC